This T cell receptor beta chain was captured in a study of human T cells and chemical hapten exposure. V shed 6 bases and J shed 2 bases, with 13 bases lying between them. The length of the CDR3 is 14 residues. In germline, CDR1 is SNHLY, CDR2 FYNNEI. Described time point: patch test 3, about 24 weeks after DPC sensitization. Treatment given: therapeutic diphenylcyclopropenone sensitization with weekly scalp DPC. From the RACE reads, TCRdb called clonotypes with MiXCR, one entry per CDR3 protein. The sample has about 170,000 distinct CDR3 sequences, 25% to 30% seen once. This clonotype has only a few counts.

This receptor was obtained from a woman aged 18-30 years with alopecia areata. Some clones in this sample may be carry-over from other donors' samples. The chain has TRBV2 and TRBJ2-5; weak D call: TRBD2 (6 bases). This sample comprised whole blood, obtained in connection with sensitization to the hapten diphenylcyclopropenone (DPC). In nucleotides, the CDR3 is TGTGCCAGCAGCCCCCGACTAGGTCAAGAGACCCAGTACTTC. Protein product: CASSPRLGQETQYF. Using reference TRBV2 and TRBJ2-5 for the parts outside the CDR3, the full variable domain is EPEVTQTPSHQVTQMGQEVILRCVPISNHLYFYWYRQILGQKVEFLVSFYNNEISEKSEIFDDQFSVERPDGSNFTLKIRSTKLEDSAMYFCASSPRLGQETQYFGPGTRLLVL.